What follows describes a single T cell receptor beta chain. Its cognate antigen is unknown. This entry comes from a study of T cell responses to AZD1222 COVID-19 vaccine. Overall study findings and caveats: Donors were largely white British and mainly female; clonal diversity was possibly underestimated.

The assay was immunoSEQ multiplex PCR, and TCRdb's table has in-frame clones only and misses some. The table lists roughly 130,000 clones, about 91% of them singletons. V lost 5 bases and J 3 bases, leaving 13 bases between the germline ends. CDR3 length: 14 residues. The germline V gene has CDR1 MNHEY and CDR2 SMNVEV (reference sequence). The TCR sequence derives from an adult in good health. Sequences were derived from peripheral blood, sampled on day 0 of AZD1222 vaccination. The chain uses TRBV27 and TRBJ1-1, with a tentative D call TRBD1 (6 bases). CDR3 DNA: TGTGCCAGCAGTCTATACAGGGCGTACACTGAAGCTTTCTTT. Translating it yields CASSLYRAYTEAFF.